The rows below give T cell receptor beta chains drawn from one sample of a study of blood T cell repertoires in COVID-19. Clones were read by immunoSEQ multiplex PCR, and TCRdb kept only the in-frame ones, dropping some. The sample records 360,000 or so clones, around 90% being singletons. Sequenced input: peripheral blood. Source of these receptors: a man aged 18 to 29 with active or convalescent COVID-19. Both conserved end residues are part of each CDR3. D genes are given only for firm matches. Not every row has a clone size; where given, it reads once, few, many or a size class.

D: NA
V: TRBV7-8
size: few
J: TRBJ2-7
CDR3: CASSSLRTGEGGEQYF
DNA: TGTGCCAGCAGCTCTCTCCGGACAGGCGAAGGGGGGGAGCAGTACTTC

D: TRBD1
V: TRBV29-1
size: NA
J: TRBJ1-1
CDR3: CSVGTGGVTEAFF
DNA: TGCAGCGTCGGTACAGGGGGCGTCACTGAAGCTTTCTTT

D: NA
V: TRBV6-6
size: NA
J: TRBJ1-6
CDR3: CASSPGAPLHF
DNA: TGTGCCAGCAGTCCGGGGGCACCCCTCCACTTT

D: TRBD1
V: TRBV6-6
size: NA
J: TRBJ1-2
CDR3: CASSPRGQGAVGYTF
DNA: TGTGCCAGCAGCCCCCGGGGACAGGGGGCGGTCGGCTACACCTTC

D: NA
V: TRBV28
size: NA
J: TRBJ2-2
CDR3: CASSLAGAGTGELFF
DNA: TGTGCCAGCAGTTTGGCGGGGGCCGGCACCGGGGAGCTGTTTTTT

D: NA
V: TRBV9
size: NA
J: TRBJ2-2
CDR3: CASSLRVVGTGELFF
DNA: TGTGCCAGCAGCCTCCGGGTAGTGGGCACCGGGGAGCTGTTTTTT

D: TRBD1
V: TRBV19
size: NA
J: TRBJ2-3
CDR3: CASRDRGPDTQYF
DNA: TGTGCCAGCCGGGACAGGGGCCCAGATACGCAGTATTTT

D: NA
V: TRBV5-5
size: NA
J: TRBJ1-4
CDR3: CASSPDGGHATNEKLFF
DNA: TGTGCCAGCAGCCCGGACGGAGGTCATGCAACTAATGAAAAACTGTTTTTT

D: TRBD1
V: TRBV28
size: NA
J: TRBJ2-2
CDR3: CASSLDRVGTGELFF
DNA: TGTGCCAGCAGTTTGGACAGGGTGGGCACCGGGGAGCTGTTTTTT

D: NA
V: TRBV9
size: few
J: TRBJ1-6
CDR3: CASSGRGGNSPLHF
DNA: TGTGCCAGCAGCGGTAGGGGTGGAAATTCACCCCTCCACTTT

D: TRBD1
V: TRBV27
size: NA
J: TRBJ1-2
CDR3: CASSRQGLANYGYTF
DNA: TGTGCCAGCAGCCGACAGGGGTTAGCTAACTATGGCTACACCTTC

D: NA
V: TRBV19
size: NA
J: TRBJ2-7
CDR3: CASSMLGSHEQYF
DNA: TGTGCCAGTAGTATGTTGGGGAGCCACGAGCAGTACTTC

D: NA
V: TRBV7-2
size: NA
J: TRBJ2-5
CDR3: CASSLAGAGETQYF
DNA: TGTGCCAGCAGCTTAGCGGGGGCGGGAGAGACCCAGTACTTC